Below, 30 T cell receptor beta chains from the same sample are listed, as sequenced in a study of identical twins. TCRdb re-analysed the 5' RACE reads in MiXCR, keeping a single row per CDR3 protein. The sample contains fewer than 450,000 distinct CDR3 sequences, roughly 9% of which appear only once. The source material was naive T cells sorted from blood. The source is a woman between 50 and 59 years old in good health.

This clonotype showed up many times. This chain joins TRBV20-1 and TRBJ2-1; 10 positions match TRBD2. V dropped 3 bases and J dropped 12; count of bases not matched to a gene: 14. This CDR3 has 15 amino acids. Germline loops: CDR1 DFQATT, CDR2 SNEGSKA (reference sequence). CDR3 loop: CSARERLAGLRGQFF. The CDR3 DNA is TGCAGTGCTAGGGAGAGACTAGCGGGCCTGAGGGGGCAGTTCTTC.

Details on this clonotype: With a much larger clone just one base away, this may be a read error. The V gene is TRBV6-5, the J gene TRBJ2-1, with 10 bases lining up with TRBD1. The V gene end was trimmed by 6 bases and the J gene end by 2 bases; junction bases not matched to a gene: 1. This CDR3 spans 14 amino acids. Looked up from germline, CDR1 is MNHEY and CDR2 is SVGAGI. The CDR3 sequence is CASRGQGTYNEQFF. The CDR3 DNA sequence: TGTGCCAGCAGGGGACAGGGGACCTACAATGAGCAGTTCTTC.

This clonotype was detected a few times. The J gene is TRBJ1-2, the V gene TRBV13, with TRBD1 identical over 8 bases. This CDR3 is 14 amino acids long. The germline V gene encodes CDR1 PRHDT and CDR2 FYEKMQ (reference sequence). Trimming at V came to 5 bases and at J to 8 bases, leaving 10 bases not matched to a gene. Written as DNA, the CDR3 is TGTGCCAGCAGCACGGACAGGGTGCAGAGCGGCTACACCTTC. Its protein product is CASSTDRVQSGYTF. Looking up the rest from reference TRBV13 and TRBJ1-2 gives the full variable domain: AAGVIQSPRHLIKEKRETATLKCYPIPRHDTVYWYQQGPGQDPQFLISFYEKMQSDKGSIPDRFSAQQFSDYHSELNMSSLELGDSALYFCASSTDRVQSGYTFGSGTRLTVV.

The rearrangement joins TRBV6-5 to TRBJ1-3, with D uncertain. This CDR3 contains 14 residues. Trimming shortened V by 5 bases and J by 2 bases, and 10 bases separated the two germline ends. Germline values: CDR1 MNHEY, CDR2 SVGAGI. The DNA for the CDR3 is TGTGCCAGCAGTGTTGGACCCCCTGGAAACACCATATATTTT. Translating gives CASSVGPPGNTIYF.

This clonotype was counted ten times or more. As DNA, the CDR3 is TGTGCCAGCAGTTTAAGGCCCATAACTGCCGGGGAGCTGTTTTTT. Encoded protein: CASSLRPITAGELFF. The chain combines TRBV12-3 or TRBV12-4 with TRBJ2-2; D remains unclear. This CDR3 spans 15 amino acids. Deletions cut 2 bases from V and 6 bases from J, with 13 bases between.

This clonotype showed up just a few times. This rearrangement joins TRBV2 to TRBJ2-2; the D gene is possibly TRBD2 (5 bases). Between the trimmed V and J ends, which lost 6 bases and 7 bases, there was a span of 15 bases. Germline V gene lookup returns CDR1 SNHLY and CDR2 FYNNEI. CDR3 length: 14 residues. For the CDR3, the DNA is TGTGCCAGCAGGGGTCCGGGAAATATCGGGGAGCTGTTTTTT. Its translation is CASRGPGNIGELFF.

This clonotype was seen repeatedly, ten times or more. This CDR3 is CASSLASGSPLYEQYF. In nucleotides, the CDR3 is TGTGCCAGCAGTTTAGCTAGCGGGAGCCCTCTCTACGAGCAGTACTTC. The chain uses TRBV12-3 or TRBV12-4 and TRBJ2-7; TRBD2 matches at 9 bases. CDR3 length: 16 amino acids. Trimming removed 0 bases from V and 3 bases from J; junction bases left unmatched: 6.

The V and J genes are TRBV18 and TRBJ2-5, with TRBD2 matching over 11 bases. Trimming took 5 bases from V and 2 from J; bases not matched to a gene: 4. The CDR3 is 15 amino acids. The V gene's germline CDR1 is KGHSH and CDR2 LQKENI. Here the CDR3 DNA reads TGTGCCAGCTCATCCGGGACTAGCGGACAAGAGACCCAGTACTTC. Amino acids: CASSSGTSGQETQYF.

The chain recombines TRBV7-8 with TRBJ2-7; the D is unclear. The CDR3 is 13 residues long. Trimming shortened V by 0 bases and J by 3 bases, and 6 bases separated the two germline ends. Germline loops: CDR1 SGHVS, CDR2 FQNEAQ. CDR3 sequence: CASSLALDYEQYF. For the CDR3, the DNA is TGTGCCAGCAGCTTAGCCCTGGACTACGAGCAGTACTTC. The whole variable domain, remainder taken from reference TRBV7-8 and TRBJ2-7, is GAGVSQSPRYKVAKRGQDVALRCDPISGHVSLFWYQQALGQGPEFLTYFQNEAQLDKSGLPSDRFFAERPEGSVSTLKIQRTQQEDSAVYLCASSLALDYEQYFGPGTRLTVT.

A few counts support this clonotype. The rearrangement joins TRBV10-3 to TRBJ2-1; 8 nucleotides agree with TRBD1. This CDR3 is 14 amino acids long. Germline assignment: CDR1 ENHRY and CDR2 SYGVKD. The V gene end was trimmed by 4 bases and the J gene end by 7 bases; junction bases not matched to a gene: 6. CDR3 DNA: TGTGCCATCAGTGGGACAGGGAGGAGGAATGAGCAGTTCTTC. Translated, it gives CAISGTGRRNEQFF.

J is TRBJ2-7 and V is TRBV11-2; tentatively, D is TRBD2 (6 bases). The V end was cut by 5 bases, the J end by 6 bases, with 17 bases between. CDR3 length equals 14 residues. Per germline, CDR1 SGHAT and CDR2 FQNNGV. CDR3 loop: CASSNPGLPPEQYV. The CDR3 region has the DNA TGTGCCAGCAGCAACCCGGGACTTCCGCCCGAGCAGTACGTC.

V is TRBV24-1 and J is TRBJ2-5; D not certain. CDR3 length: 17 residues. Germline assignment: CDR1 KGHDR and CDR2 SFDVKD. V was shortened by 2 bases and J by 2 bases, with 17 bases between the two germline ends. CDR3 region: CATSDSGDWDPQETQYF. For the CDR3, the DNA is TGTGCCACCAGTGATTCTGGAGACTGGGATCCGCAAGAGACCCAGTACTTC.

The V gene is TRBV20-1, the J gene TRBJ2-1; 12 positions match TRBD2. This CDR3 contains 15 residues. Germline-derived CDR1 and CDR2 are DFQATT and SNEGSKA (reference sequence). The trim removed 6 bases at V and 12 bases at J, leaving 15 bases unmatched. The CDR3 nucleotides read TGCAGTGCAACCTCTAGCGGGGGGGCCCTAGGGGGGCAGTTCTTC. This translates into CSATSSGGALGGQFF.

This rearrangement joins TRBV12-3 or TRBV12-4 to TRBJ2-7, with D possibly matching TRBD2 (6 bases). This CDR3 region has 14 residues. The V and J ends lost 9 bases and 3 bases respectively, with 18 bases between them. CDR3 loop: CASLPNGGIYEQYF. CDR3 nucleotide sequence: TGTGCCAGTCTACCGAATGGGGGGATCTACGAGCAGTACTTC.

The chain is built from TRBV12-3 or TRBV12-4 and TRBJ1-1, with D unclear. V was clipped by 6 bases and J by 8 bases, with 13 bases between them. This CDR3 spans 12 amino acids. The CDR3, as DNA: TGTGCCAGCAGGTTATATGACCGGGAAGCTTTCTTT. It codes for CASRLYDREAFF.

The V call is TRBV7-3, the J call TRBJ2-1; no reliable D call. The CDR3 has 15 residues. V gave up 5 bases and J gave up 2 bases, with 13 bases separating them. Germline V gives CDR1 SGHTA, CDR2 FQGTGA. This chain's CDR3 is CASSLGSAAYNEQFF. In DNA form, the CDR3 reads TGTGCCAGCAGCCTCGGCTCGGCCGCCTACAATGAGCAGTTCTTC.

This clonotype was observed a few times. The chain is built from TRBV24-1 and TRBJ2-1; 9 positions match TRBD1. The CDR3 contains 13 residues. Trimming cost V 8 bases and J 6 bases; bases outside gene matches: 4. The germline CDR1 and CDR2 sequences are KGHDR and SFDVKD. CDR3 loop: CATKGTGFNEQFF. CDR3 DNA sequence: TGTGCCACCAAGGGGACAGGGTTCAATGAGCAGTTCTTC.

This clonotype occurred a few times. V is TRBV7-9 and J is TRBJ2-3, with D unclear. Germline CDR1 SEHNR, CDR2 FQNEAQ (reference sequence). The length of the CDR3 is 18 residues. Trimming removed 8 bases from V and 3 bases from J, with 27 bases in between. For the CDR3, the DNA is TGTGCCAGCCTTAAAGGTGGTGGCTTGAGGCCTCCTACAGATACGCAGTATTTT. Translating gives CASLKGGGLRPPTDTQYF.

In the case of this clonotype: A read error may account for a junction end that differs from germline. This rearrangement joins TRBV3-1 to TRBJ2-7, with D uncertain. The germline V gene encodes CDR1 LGHDT and CDR2 YNNKEL (reference sequence). The CDR3 sequence is 13 residues long. The CDR3 region is CASSQVSLGEHYF. In nucleotides, the CDR3 is TGTGCCAGCAGCCAAGTATCCTTGGGCGAGCATTACTTC.

This clonotype was seen ten or more times. V usage is TRBV28 and J usage is TRBJ1-1, with D unresolved. The CDR3 covers 13 residues. The V and J ends lost 3 bases and 9 bases respectively, with 14 bases between them. Germline loops: CDR1 MDHEN, CDR2 SYDVKM. CDR3: CASSFRLMGKAFF. In DNA, the CDR3 is TGTGCCAGCAGTTTCCGGTTGATGGGGAAAGCTTTCTTT.

This clonotype was observed many times. The CDR3 coding sequence is TGTGCCAGCAGCCCATTAGTGGGTGGAGAGCAGTACTTC. Translated, it gives CASSPLVGGEQYF. This chain uses TRBV7-9 with TRBJ2-7; D remains unclear. Trimming stripped 5 bases from V and 7 bases from J, with 15 bases between. CDR3 length: 13 residues. Per the germline V gene, CDR1 is SEHNR and CDR2 is FQNEAQ (reference sequence).

CDR3 protein: CASSPWTSSYEQYF. In DNA form, the CDR3 reads TGCGCCAGCAGCCCATGGACTAGTTCCTACGAGCAGTACTTC. The chain combines TRBV5-1 with TRBJ2-7; 7 bases match TRBD2. CDR1 is SGHRS, CDR2 YFSETQ, per germline. There are 14 residues in the CDR3. V shed 4 bases, J shed 1 base, and the junction held 5 bases outside the gene matches. The variable domain in full, completed from reference TRBV5-1 and TRBJ2-7, reads KAGVTQTPRYLIKTRGQQVTLSCSPISGHRSVSWYQQTPGQGLQFLFEYFSETQRNKGNFPGRFSGRQFSNSRSEMNVSTLELGDSALYLCASSPWTSSYEQYFGPGTRLTVT.

The chain links TRBV5-6 to TRBJ2-7; 8 nucleotides match TRBD2. Germline V gives CDR1 SGHDT, CDR2 YYEEEE. The CDR3 is 15 residues long. V was clipped by 2 bases and J by 5 bases; unmatched bases: 9. The CDR3 loop is CASSFRVAGNHEQYF. Written as DNA, the CDR3 is TGTGCCAGCAGCTTCCGGGTAGCGGGAAACCACGAGCAGTACTTC.

There are a few counts of this clonotype. The rearrangement joins TRBV12-3 or TRBV12-4 to TRBJ1-2; D is ambiguous. The CDR3 is 13 residues long. Trimming stripped 7 bases from V and 5 bases from J, with 14 bases between. CDR3 protein: CASIFDTSYGYTF. The CDR3 coding sequence is TGTGCCAGCATTTTCGACACGTCGTATGGCTACACCTTC.

This sequence joins TRBV20-1 and TRBJ1-5; possible D gene TRBD1, 5 bases. Germline values: CDR1 DFQATT, CDR2 SNEGSKA (reference sequence). The CDR3 is 15 amino acids. The V end was cut by 0 bases, the J end by 7 bases, with 16 bases between. This CDR3 is CSARESGQKGQPQHF. The DNA for the CDR3 is TGCAGTGCTAGAGAGTCGGGGCAAAAGGGCCAGCCCCAGCATTTT.

This sequence joins TRBV5-1 and TRBJ1-1; TRBD1 might be the D (5 bases). The germline V and J ends were trimmed by 1 base and 0 bases, with 16 bases remaining between them. The V gene's germline CDR1 is SGHRS and CDR2 YFSETQ. The CDR3 length is 17 residues. DNA of the CDR3: TGCGCCAGCAGCTTGAGTTCCCTGCGGGGCATGAACACTGAAGCTTTCTTT. The encoded protein is CASSLSSLRGMNTEAFF.

This clonotype was seen many times. The chain combines TRBV12-3 or TRBV12-4 with TRBJ2-1; no definite D call. The CDR3 extends over 16 amino acids. Deletions cut 2 bases from V and 0 bases from J, with 11 bases between. The CDR3 region is CASSLKEIFSYNEQFF. CDR3 coding DNA: TGTGCCAGCAGTTTAAAGGAGATCTTCTCCTACAATGAGCAGTTCTTC.

This clonotype was seen more than once but under ten times. The chain uses TRBV12-5 and TRBJ2-7, with D tentatively TRBD1 (6 bases). V was shortened by 9 bases and J by 3 bases, with 18 bases between the two germline ends. This CDR3 is built from 14 residues. The germline V gene encodes CDR1 LGHNT and CDR2 FRNRAP. CDR3 sequence (DNA): TGTGCTAGCCGCAGGGGTGGGGCGTTCTACGAGCAGTACTTC. This translates into CASRRGGAFYEQYF.

This chain joins TRBV29-1 and TRBJ2-7; TRBD1 matches at 8 bases. The germline V gene encodes CDR1 SQVTM and CDR2 ANQGSEA. This CDR3 region has 12 residues. The ends lost 4 bases at V and 5 bases at J; junction bases unmatched: 4. This CDR3 reads CSVAVRGHEQYF. The CDR3 coding sequence is TGCAGCGTTGCTGTCAGGGGGCACGAGCAGTACTTC.

This clonotype has ten or more counts. CDR3 DNA: TGCGCCAGCAGCTTGGGGACTAGACGTGAGCAGTTCTTC. Its protein product is CASSLGTRREQFF. The chain has TRBV5-1 and TRBJ2-1; TRBD2 aligns across 7 bases. In germline, CDR1 is SGHRS, CDR2 YFSETQ. The junction had 3 bases not matched to a gene; V was cut back by 0 bases and J by 9 bases. There are 13 residues in the CDR3.